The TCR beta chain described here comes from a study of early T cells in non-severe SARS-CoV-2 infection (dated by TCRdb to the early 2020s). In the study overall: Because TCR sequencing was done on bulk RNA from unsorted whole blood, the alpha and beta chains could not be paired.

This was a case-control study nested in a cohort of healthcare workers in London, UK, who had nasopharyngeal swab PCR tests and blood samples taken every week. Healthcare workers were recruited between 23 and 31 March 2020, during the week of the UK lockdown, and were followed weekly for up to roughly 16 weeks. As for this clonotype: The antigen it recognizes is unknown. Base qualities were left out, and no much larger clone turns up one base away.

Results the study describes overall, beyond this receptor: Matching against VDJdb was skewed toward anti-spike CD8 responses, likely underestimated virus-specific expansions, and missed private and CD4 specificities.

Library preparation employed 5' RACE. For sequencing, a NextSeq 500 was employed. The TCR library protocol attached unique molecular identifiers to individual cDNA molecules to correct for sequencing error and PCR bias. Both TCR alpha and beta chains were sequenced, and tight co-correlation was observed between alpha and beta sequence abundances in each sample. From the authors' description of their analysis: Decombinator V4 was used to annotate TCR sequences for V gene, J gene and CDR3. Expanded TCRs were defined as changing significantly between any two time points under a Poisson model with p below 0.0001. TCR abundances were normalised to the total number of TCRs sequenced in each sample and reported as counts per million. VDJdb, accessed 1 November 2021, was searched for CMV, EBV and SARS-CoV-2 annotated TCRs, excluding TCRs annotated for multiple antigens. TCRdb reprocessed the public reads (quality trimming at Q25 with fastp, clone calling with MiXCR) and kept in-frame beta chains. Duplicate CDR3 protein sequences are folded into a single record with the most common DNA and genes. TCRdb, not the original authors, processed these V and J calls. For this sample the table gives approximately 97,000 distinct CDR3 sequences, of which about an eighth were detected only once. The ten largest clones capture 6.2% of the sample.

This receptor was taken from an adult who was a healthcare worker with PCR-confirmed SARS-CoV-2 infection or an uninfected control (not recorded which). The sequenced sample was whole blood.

The DNA sequence is TGTGCCAGCACGGCAGTTAACTATGGCTACACCTTC. Its translation reads: CASTAVNYGYTF. This sequence uses TRBV28 and TRBJ1-2; the D gene is not confidently resolved. The germline V gene provides CDR1 MDHEN and CDR2 SYDVKM. Inclusive of the bounding cysteine and phenylalanine, the CDR3 is 12 residues long. Only the CDR3 region is kept as DNA, spanning 36 bases read in frame from base 1. V sheds 7 bases and J sheds 1 base, leaving 7 bases between their ends.